Following are 26 T cell receptor beta chains from one sample sequenced in a study of blood T cell repertoires in COVID-19. The protocol was immunoSEQ multiplex PCR, while the TCRdb copy is restricted to in-frame clones and leaves out a portion. The sample records about 190,000 clones, more than 75% being singletons. The sample was peripheral blood. Receptors originate from a human donor in a cohort sampled during active COVID-19.

The CDR3 loop reads CSASRGNQPQHF. The DNA of the CDR3 is TGCAGTGCTAGTCGCGGGAATCAGCCCCAGCATTTT. The chain uses TRBV20-1 and TRBJ1-5; D is unresolved. V shed 3 bases and J shed 4 bases, with 7 bases lying between them. Germline CDR1 DFQATT, CDR2 SNEGSKA (reference sequence). CDR3 size: 12 residues.

This clone was seen a single time. The chain joins TRBV6-2 or TRBV6-3 to TRBJ2-7; 8 nucleotides agree with TRBD2. V shed 4 bases and J 4 bases; nucleotides not matched to a gene: 9. The CDR3 spans 15 residues. Germline V lookup: CDR1 MNHEY, CDR2 SVGEGT. The CDR3 is CASSSHGGATYEQYF. The CDR3 DNA reads TGTGCCAGCAGTTCTCACGGGGGGGCCACTTACGAGCAGTACTTC.

This clone has just one count. This chain links TRBV5-1 with TRBJ2-7; TRBD2 matches at 7 bases. The V and J ends lost 4 bases and 3 bases, in that order; junction bases with no gene match: 7. The CDR3 length is 14 residues. Germline V gene lookup returns CDR1 SGHRS and CDR2 YFSETQ. Here the CDR3 reads CASSPSGGFYEQYF. CDR3 nucleotide sequence: TGCGCCAGCAGCCCCTCGGGAGGTTTCTACGAGCAGTACTTC. Supplemented by reference TRBV5-1 and TRBJ2-7, the full variable domain reads KAGVTQTPRYLIKTRGQQVTLSCSPISGHRSVSWYQQTPGQGLQFLFEYFSETQRNKGNFPGRFSGRQFSNSRSEMNVSTLELGDSALYLCASSPSGGFYEQYFGPGTRLTVT.

The chain recombines TRBV7-2 with TRBJ1-1, with D maybe TRBD1 (6 bases). CDR1 and CDR2 from the germline V gene are SGHTA and FQGNSA. The CDR3 runs to 15 residues. Between the trimmed V and J ends, which lost 2 bases and 1 base, there was a span of 11 bases. The DNA of the CDR3 is TGTGCCAGCAGCTTATCACCAGGGGAGAACACTGAAGCTTTCTTT. This gives the protein CASSLSPGENTEAFF.

This clone was seen a single time. The chain links TRBV30 to TRBJ2-1, with TRBD2 matching over 11 bases. The CDR3 is 16 residues long. Unmatched junction bases numbered 13, after V lost 5 bases and J lost 7 bases. Germline CDR1 is GTSNPN and CDR2 is SVGIG (reference sequence). The DNA of the CDR3 is TGTGCCTGGGAGACTAGCGGGGCACTAACAGGGAATGAGCAGTTCTTC. This gives the protein CAWETSGALTGNEQFF. The whole variable domain, filled in from reference TRBV30 and TRBJ2-1, reads SQTIHQWPATLVQPVGSPLSLECTVEGTSNPNLYWYRQAAGRGLQLLFYSVGIGQISSEVPQNLSASRPQDRQFILSSKKLLLSDSGFYLCAWETSGALTGNEQFFGPGTRLTVL.

The chain recombines TRBV19 with TRBJ2-7, with D possibly being TRBD2 (6 bases). This CDR3 spans 13 amino acids. The V and J ends lost 5 bases and 6 bases respectively, with 14 bases between them. Looked up from germline, CDR1 is LNHDA and CDR2 is SQIVND (reference sequence). The CDR3 DNA is TGTGCCAGTAGTTTAGGGACTCCTAGCGAGCAGTACTTC. The encoded protein is CASSLGTPSEQYF. Complete variable domain (other parts from reference TRBV19 and TRBJ2-7): DGGITQSPKYLFRKEGQNVTLSCEQNLNHDAMYWYRQDPGQGLRLIYYSQIVNDFQKGDIAEGYSVSREKKESFPLTVTSAQKNPTAFYLCASSLGTPSEQYFGPGTRLTVT.

This chain links TRBV11-2 with TRBJ2-5; the match to TRBD2 covers 8 bases. Germline lookup yields CDR1 SGHAT and CDR2 FQNNGV. CDR3 size: 19 residues. Germline trimming cut 1 base from V and 2 bases from J; bases unmatched to any gene: 15. The CDR3 protein is CASSLAPGRAGAGQETQYF. The CDR3 bases are TGTGCCAGCAGCTTAGCCCCGGGCCGAGCGGGAGCAGGGCAAGAGACCCAGTACTTC.

With regard to this clone: Compared with germline, one end of the junction differs, possibly owing to a read error. V and J are TRBV11-2 and TRBJ2-7; D might be TRBD1 (6 bases). The CDR3 consists of 15 residues. CDR1 and CDR2 from the germline V gene are SGHAT and FQNNGV. CDR3 protein: CASRPAVGQSSEQYF. CDR3 in DNA: TGTGCCAGCAGACCTGCGGTAGGACAGTCCTCCGAGCAGTACTTC. The full variable domain, completed using reference TRBV11-2 and TRBJ2-7, is EAGVAQSPRYKIIEKRQSVAFWCNPISGHATLYWYQQILGQGPKLLIQFQNNGVVDDSQLPKDRFSAERLKGVDSTLKIQPAKLEDSAVYLCASRPAVGQSSEQYFGPGTRLTVT.

V and J are TRBV28 and TRBJ1-5, with TRBD1 as a possible D gene (6 bases). The ends were cut back, 1 base at V and 2 bases at J, with 9 bases in the middle. This CDR3 contains 15 residues. Germline assignment: CDR1 MDHEN and CDR2 SYDVKM. The CDR3 coding sequence is TGTGCCAGCAGTTTATCGAAGGGGGGCAATCAGCCCCAGCATTTT. Translated, it gives CASSLSKGGNQPQHF.

The V and J genes are TRBV5-8 and TRBJ2-7; 12 nucleotides match TRBD2. CDR1 is SGHTS, CDR2 YDEGEE, per germline. V lost 4 bases and J lost 3; bases outside the gene matches: 8. This CDR3 is 16 amino acids long. CDR3 residues: CASSLKTSGGYYEQYF. The CDR3 DNA sequence: TGTGCCAGCAGCCTCAAGACTAGCGGGGGATACTACGAGCAGTACTTC.

This clone was counted a single time. The CDR3 loop reads CASSPGLGASKETQYF. The CDR3 DNA follows: TGTGCCAGCAGCCCTGGGCTGGGGGCCTCAAAGGAGACCCAGTACTTC. The chain couples TRBV7-8 to TRBJ2-5; weak D call: TRBD1 (6 bases). The CDR3 runs 16 residues. The V gene's germline CDR1 is SGHVS and CDR2 FQNEAQ. V lost 5 bases and J 5 bases, leaving 21 bases between the germline ends.

The V gene is TRBV18, the J gene TRBJ1-5; D is uncertain. V dropped 0 bases and J dropped 1 base, with 4 bases sitting between them. Germline values: CDR1 KGHSH, CDR2 LQKENI. The CDR3 is 14 amino acids. The CDR3 region is CASSPPESNQPQHF. The CDR3 DNA reads TGTGCCAGCTCACCACCAGAGAGCAATCAGCCCCAGCATTTT.

The rearrangement joins TRBV30 to TRBJ2-5; D unclear. Germline loops: CDR1 GTSNPN, CDR2 SVGIG (reference sequence). V was shortened by 5 bases and J by 7 bases, with 8 bases between the two germline ends. This CDR3 contains 10 residues. This CDR3 is CAWGLGTQYF. The CDR3 coding sequence is TGTGCCTGGGGCCTCGGGACCCAGTACTTC. The full variable domain, with the rest looked up from reference TRBV30 and TRBJ2-5, is SQTIHQWPATLVQPVGSPLSLECTVEGTSNPNLYWYRQAAGRGLQLLFYSVGIGQISSEVPQNLSASRPQDRQFILSSKKLLLSDSGFYLCAWGLGTQYFGPGTRLLVL.

The genes are TRBV4-1 and TRBJ1-3; D not certain. The germline V and J ends were trimmed by 1 base and 0 bases, with 10 bases remaining between them. The CDR3 runs 16 residues. Per the germline V gene, CDR1 is MGHRA and CDR2 is YSYEKL. The CDR3: CASSQVWAASGNTIYF. The CDR3, as DNA: TGCGCCAGCAGCCAAGTTTGGGCAGCCTCTGGAAACACCATATATTTT.

Only one count was recorded for this clone. CDR3 protein: CASSELISGGAADTQYF. DNA for the CDR3: TGCGCCAGCAGTGAGTTGATTAGCGGGGGGGCGGCAGATACGCAGTATTTT. The V gene is TRBV10-2, the J gene TRBJ2-3, with 11 bases lining up with TRBD2. The CDR3 contains 17 residues. Germline lookup yields CDR1 WSHSY and CDR2 SAAADI. Trimming took 1 base from V and 4 from J; bases not matched to a gene: 7.

The chain is built from TRBV9 and TRBJ2-2, with 9 nucleotides matching TRBD2. The CDR3 totals 17 residues. CDR1 is SGDLS and CDR2 is YYNGEE in the germline V gene. The V segment lost 1 base and the J segment 1 base; nucleotides outside the gene matches: 5. CDR3 in DNA: TGTGCCAGCAGCGTACAAGCGGGGGGCCGGAACACCGGGGAGCTGTTTTTT. It is translated as CASSVQAGGRNTGELFF.

This clone was recorded a few times. The genes are TRBV7-2 and TRBJ2-1, with 12 bases fitting TRBD2. Germline CDR1 SGHTA, CDR2 FQGNSA. The ends lost 1 base at V and 6 bases at J; junction bases unmatched: 13. The length of the CDR3 is 19 residues. CDR3 DNA sequence: TGTGCCAGCAGCTTAGTGATTTCTAGCGGGGGGGCCCGTCCCAATGAGCAGTTCTTC. It translates to CASSLVISSGGARPNEQFF.

This clone was seen only once. The V gene is TRBV27, the J gene TRBJ2-2; the match to TRBD1 covers 9 bases. V was clipped by 6 bases and J by 4 bases; unmatched bases: 9. There are 16 residues in the CDR3. Germline V gene sequence: CDR1 MNHEY, CDR2 SMNVEV (reference sequence). This CDR3 is CASRKPGTGSTGELFF. The CDR3 bases are TGTGCCAGCAGGAAGCCCGGGACAGGGTCCACCGGGGAGCTGTTTTTT.

The chain recombines TRBV3-1 (or the pseudogene TRBV3-2) with TRBJ1-1, with D tentatively TRBD1 (5 bases). Deletions cut 4 bases from V and 1 base from J, with 7 bases between. The CDR3 is 13 amino acids. Germline V gene lookup returns CDR1 LGHDT and CDR2 YNNKEL (reference sequence). In nucleotides, the CDR3 is TGTGCCAGCAGCCCCAGGGCGAACACTGAAGCTTTCTTT. This gives the protein CASSPRANTEAFF.

The rearrangement uses TRBV21-1 and TRBJ2-5; the table's D call, TRBD1, has no DNA check behind it. TRBV21-1 is a listed pseudogene. The CDR3 spans 14 residues. The CDR3: CASSRLQYQETQYF. Written as DNA, the CDR3 is TGTGCCAGCAGCAGGCTACAGTACCAAGAGACCCAGTACTTC.

The chain uses TRBV25-1 and TRBJ2-2, with 9 bases fitting TRBD1. Unmatched junction bases numbered 7, after V lost 1 base and J lost 4 bases. There are 17 residues in the CDR3. The germline V gene encodes CDR1 MGHDK and CDR2 SYGVNS. The CDR3: CASSESPGQGRTGELFF. CDR3 in DNA: TGTGCCAGCAGTGAATCCCCCGGACAGGGGCGCACCGGGGAGCTGTTTTTT.

CDR3 nucleotides: TGTGCCAGCAGTTTAACAGGGCTGTCTCAGCCCCAGCATTTT. This translates into CASSLTGLSQPQHF. The chain combines TRBV28 with TRBJ1-5; a weak D match, TRBD1 (6 bases). Germline-derived CDR1 and CDR2 are MDHEN and SYDVKM. V was shortened by 2 bases and J by 6 bases, with 11 bases between the two germline ends. CDR3 length: 14 residues.

This rearrangement joins TRBV10-1 to TRBJ2-1; the D gene is possibly TRBD1 (7 bases). Looked up from germline, CDR1 is WNHNN and CDR2 is SYGVQD (reference sequence). The CDR3 has 14 amino acids. Trimming pared 5 bases from V and 8 bases from J, leaving 16 bases between. CDR3 coding DNA: TGCGCCAGCAGTCCAGGGGGGTTATCCGATGAGCAGTTCTTC. This encodes CASSPGGLSDEQFF.

This chain connects TRBV9 to TRBJ2-5; no clear D. CDR1 is SGDLS, CDR2 YYNGEE, per germline. This CDR3 spans 15 amino acids. The V gene lost 4 bases and the J gene lost 1 base, with 14 bases spanning the gap. Here the CDR3 reads CASSPSPLTQETQYF. The DNA of the CDR3 is TGTGCCAGCAGCCCGTCTCCACTAACCCAAGAGACCCAGTACTTC. The full variable domain, in which reference TRBV9 and TRBJ2-5 provide the parts outside the CDR3, is DSGVTQTPKHLITATGQRVTLRCSPRSGDLSVYWYQQSLDQGLQFLIQYYNGEERAKGNILERFSAQQFPDLHSELNLSSLELGDSALYFCASSPSPLTQETQYFGPGTRLLVL.

The chain combines TRBV9 with TRBJ2-3; 7 nucleotides line up with TRBD2. V dropped 0 bases and J dropped 0; count of bases not matched to a gene: 4. Germline V gene data show CDR1 as SGDLS and CDR2 as YYNGEE. The CDR3 has 16 amino acids. The CDR3 region is CASSVGLAASTDTQYF. DNA for the CDR3: TGTGCCAGCAGCGTAGGTCTAGCGGCTAGCACAGATACGCAGTATTTT.

The V and J genes are TRBV2 and TRBJ1-1; D is perhaps TRBD1 (5 bases). This CDR3 has 13 residues. With 6 bases removed from V and 3 bases from J, the gap between germline ends came to 11 bases. Germline V gives CDR1 SNHLY, CDR2 FYNNEI. CDR3 loop: CASRGLGDTEAFF. The CDR3 bases are TGTGCCAGCAGAGGCCTAGGGGACACTGAAGCTTTCTTT.